Presented here are 21 T cell receptor beta chains from one specimen sequenced in a study. In TCRdb, the RT-PCR reads were re-called with MiXCR into one record per CDR3 protein. The profile shows more than 600,000 distinct CDR3 sequences, 14% of them singletons. The sample taken for sequencing was memory CD4+ T cells from blood. The receptors were sampled from a female donor in good health, serving as a healthy control.

In this sample, this clonotype turned up many times. The chain carries TRBV7-2 and TRBJ2-1; tentatively, D is TRBD2 (6 bases). Trimming cost V 8 bases and J 0 bases, with 8 bases left between them. The CDR3 is 13 amino acids. The germline V gene encodes CDR1 SGHTA and CDR2 FQGNSA. The CDR3 DNA is TGTGCCAGCCGGGGGAGCTCCTACAATGAGCAGTTCTTC. Its protein product is CASRGSSYNEQFF.

This chain joins TRBV20-1 and TRBJ2-4, with 8 bases aligning to TRBD1. V was clipped by 8 bases and J by 3 bases; unmatched bases: 15. In germline, CDR1 is DFQATT, CDR2 SNEGSKA (reference sequence). The CDR3 is 16 residues long. The CDR3 DNA sequence: TGCAGTCCCAGGGGGCCAACAGGGGGGCACAAAAACATTCAGTACTTC. It translates to CSPRGPTGGHKNIQYF.

This clonotype was seen only a few times. The chain has TRBV5-6 and TRBJ2-7; 9 nucleotides match TRBD1. Germline-derived CDR1 and CDR2 are SGHDT and YYEEEE. V was clipped by 3 bases and J by 3 bases; unmatched bases: 7. The CDR3 contains 15 residues. CDR3 protein: CASSYSGTGSYEQYF. The DNA for the CDR3 is TGTGCCAGCAGCTATTCCGGGACAGGGAGCTACGAGCAGTACTTC.

For the CDR3, the DNA is TGCAGCGTTAGGCCAATTTCCGGGACTAGCGGGAGGGCTGGAGAGCAGTACTTC. This sequence encodes CSVRPISGTSGRAGEQYF. The chain couples TRBV29-1 to TRBJ2-7; 16 bases map to TRBD2. CDR1 SQVTM and CDR2 ANQGSEA come from the germline V gene. J was trimmed by 7 bases and V by 5 bases; bases with no gene match: 17. This CDR3 comprises 18 residues.

This clonotype was seen a handful of times. CDR3 nucleotides: TGTGCCAGCAGCCCCATTGGGACGGAAACAGATACGCAGTATTTT. Residues: CASSPIGTETDTQYF. This rearrangement joins TRBV28 to TRBJ2-3; either TRBD1 or TRBD2 may supply D (5 bases each). V was trimmed by 6 bases and J by 3 bases, leaving 16 bases between them. Germline CDR1 MDHEN, CDR2 SYDVKM. This CDR3 region has 15 residues.

The sample holds a few counts of this clonotype. V usage is TRBV4-1 and J usage is TRBJ2-1; D not resolved. V dropped 1 base and J dropped 8 bases, with 15 bases sitting between them. CDR3 size: 15 residues. Germline V gene sequence: CDR1 MGHRA, CDR2 YSYEKL. This chain's CDR3 is CASSQVKTGWDEQFF. Written as DNA, the CDR3 is TGCGCCAGCAGCCAAGTGAAGACTGGTTGGGATGAGCAGTTCTTC.

This clonotype was observed many times. This chain connects TRBV10-3 to TRBJ2-7; D is undetermined. V was trimmed by 2 bases and J by 7 bases, leaving 9 bases between them. Germline-derived CDR1 and CDR2 are ENHRY and SYGVKD. CDR3 length: 12 amino acids. The DNA of the CDR3 is TGTGCCATCAGTGAGGTTTGGGGAGAGCAGTACTTC. Amino acids: CAISEVWGEQYF.

The chain couples TRBV6-5 to TRBJ1-3, with a tentative D call TRBD1 (6 bases). The germline V gene has CDR1 MNHEY and CDR2 SVGAGI. With 0 bases removed from V and 4 bases from J, the gap between germline ends came to 13 bases. The CDR3 contains 16 residues. CDR3 sequence reads: CASSYSRQGMGNTIYF. The CDR3 DNA is TGTGCCAGCAGTTACTCGAGGCAGGGGATGGGAAACACCATATATTTT.

This chain links TRBV7-6 with TRBJ2-1, with D unresolved. CDR3 size: 15 residues. Germline CDR1 and CDR2: SGHVS and FNYEAQ. V gave up 0 bases and J gave up 4 bases, with 10 bases separating them. CDR3 DNA: TGTGCCAGCAGCTTAGCACAGCCCCTTTACAATGAGCAGTTCTTC. It specifies CASSLAQPLYNEQFF.

The chain links TRBV5-1 to TRBJ2-6, with unresolved D. The CDR3 length is 15 residues. V lost 1 base and J lost 4, with 9 bases in between. Germline CDR1 is SGHRS and CDR2 is YFSETQ. CDR3: CASSLQVAGANVLTF. CDR3 coding DNA: TGCGCCAGCAGCTTGCAGGTCGCCGGGGCCAACGTCCTGACTTTC.

This clonotype was observed a handful of times. The rearrangement uses TRBV18 and TRBJ1-3; D not certain. The CDR3 spans 18 residues. Germline V CDR1 and CDR2: KGHSH, LQKENI. V dropped 4 bases and J dropped 1 base, with 20 bases sitting between them. DNA of the CDR3: TGTGCCAGCTCACTCCCTCCGGGCAGGCTCCGTTCTGGAAACACCATATATTTT. Translating gives CASSLPPGRLRSGNTIYF.

In its sample, this clonotype was seen many times. The V gene is TRBV6-5, the J gene TRBJ2-5; TRBD1 matches at 7 bases. This CDR3 comprises 15 residues. Trimming at V came to 6 bases and at J to 3 bases, leaving 10 bases not matched to a gene. The germline CDR1 and CDR2 sequences are MNHEY and SVGAGI. The CDR3 loop reads CASSPRFDREETQYF. CDR3 nucleotide sequence: TGTGCCAGCAGCCCCCGTTTTGACAGGGAAGAGACCCAGTACTTC.

This clonotype was seen ten or more times. This chain connects TRBV7-2 to TRBJ2-3, with 7 bases that match TRBD2. J lost 4 bases, V lost 1 base, and 8 bases had no gene match. The CDR3 loop spans 16 amino acids. CDR1 is SGHTA and CDR2 is FQGNSA in the germline V gene. The CDR3 loop reads CASSLGTGGRSDTQYF. CDR3 coding DNA: TGTGCCAGCAGCTTAGGGACGGGAGGAAGGTCAGATACGCAGTATTTT.

This chain uses TRBV6-1 with TRBJ2-1; no definite D call. The V end was cut by 7 bases, the J end by 1 base, with 8 bases between. In germline, CDR1 is MNHNS, CDR2 SASEGT. The CDR3 runs to 13 residues. In DNA, the CDR3 is TGTGCCAGCACCGAAAATTCCTACAATGAGCAGTTCTTC. Translated: CASTENSYNEQFF.

This clonotype was seen more than once but under ten times. The gene calls are TRBV20-1 and TRBJ1-1, with D possibly TRBD1 on 5 matching bases. Per the germline V gene, CDR1 is DFQATT and CDR2 is SNEGSKA (reference sequence). The CDR3 consists of 11 residues. The ends were cut back, 1 base at V and 7 bases at J, with 7 bases in the middle. Written as DNA, the CDR3 is TGCAGTGCTAGAGGGGGGATTGAAGCTTTCTTT. Protein sequence: CSARGGIEAFF.

The genes are TRBV7-6 and TRBJ2-5; TRBD1 might be the D (5 bases). Germline CDR1 reads SGHVS; CDR2 reads FNYEAQ. V was clipped by 1 base and J by 8 bases, with 17 bases between them. The CDR3 covers 15 residues. In DNA form, the CDR3 reads TGTGCCAGCAGCTTAGGGGCATCCTGGCAGGGTACCCAGTACTTC. Encoded protein: CASSLGASWQGTQYF.

The gene calls are TRBV18 and TRBJ2-1; 9 positions agree with TRBD1. The germline V gene encodes CDR1 KGHSH and CDR2 LQKENI. This CDR3 has 14 amino acids. Germline trimming cut 6 bases from V and 4 bases from J; bases unmatched to any gene: 4. The CDR3 is CASSKTGGYNEQFF. CDR3 bases: TGTGCCAGCTCCAAGACAGGGGGATACAATGAGCAGTTCTTC.

This clonotype was observed a few times. The chain links TRBV6-5 to TRBJ1-3; D remains unclear. Trimming stripped 0 bases from V and 4 bases from J, with 10 bases between. This CDR3 region has 15 residues. Germline-derived CDR1 and CDR2 are MNHEY and SVGAGI. The chain's CDR3 is CASSYSGRSGNTIYF. The CDR3, as DNA: TGTGCCAGCAGTTACTCGGGCAGGTCCGGAAACACCATATATTTT.

This clonotype has a count of ten or more. The chain joins TRBV5-1 to TRBJ1-2, with D perhaps TRBD1 (5 bases). The CDR3 extends over 15 amino acids. Looked up from germline, CDR1 is SGHRS and CDR2 is YFSETQ. The ends were cut back, 5 bases at V and 2 bases at J, with 16 bases in the middle. CDR3 sequence: CASRGREEMNYGYTF. For the CDR3, the DNA is TGCGCCAGCAGGGGCAGGGAGGAAATGAACTATGGCTACACCTTC.

This clonotype has a count of ten or more. V is TRBV15 and J is TRBJ1-5; the D gene is possibly TRBD1 (5 bases). Germline CDR1 is LNHNV and CDR2 is YYDKDF (reference sequence). The length of the CDR3 is 13 residues. Trimming took off 4 bases at V and 7 bases at J, with 11 bases between the two ends. The chain's CDR3 is CATSTQRGQPQHF. The CDR3 DNA follows: TGTGCCACCAGCACCCAACGGGGCCAGCCCCAGCATTTT.

In its sample, this clonotype was seen a few times. The V and J genes are TRBV18 and TRBJ1-1; D is ambiguous. The length of the CDR3 is 14 residues. Germline V gene lookup returns CDR1 KGHSH and CDR2 LQKENI. Trimming pared 1 base from V and 4 bases from J, leaving 10 bases between. CDR3 loop: CASSPLRGSTEAFF. As DNA, the CDR3 is TGTGCCAGCTCACCACTCCGGGGTAGCACTGAAGCTTTCTTT.